A single TCR beta chain is shown here with its context. Other DNA sequences from this sample encode an identical CDR3 as well. This record belongs to a study of control samples from healthy donors and cancer patients. Produced via immunoSEQ multiplex PCR; TCRdb's table is partial and in-frame only. This table has about 65,000 clones, less than 95% appearing once. This clonotype originated in a woman in her 50s with colorectal cancer. Source material: PBMCs.

CDR3 loop: CASSVRGDTEAFF. Here the CDR3 DNA reads TGTGCCAGCAGCGTCAGGGGTGACACTGAAGCTTTCTTT. V and J are TRBV9 and TRBJ1-1, with a weak D call TRBD1 (6 bases). The CDR3 length is 13 residues. Trimming removed 2 bases from V and 3 bases from J, with 8 bases in between. Per germline, CDR1 SGDLS and CDR2 YYNGEE.